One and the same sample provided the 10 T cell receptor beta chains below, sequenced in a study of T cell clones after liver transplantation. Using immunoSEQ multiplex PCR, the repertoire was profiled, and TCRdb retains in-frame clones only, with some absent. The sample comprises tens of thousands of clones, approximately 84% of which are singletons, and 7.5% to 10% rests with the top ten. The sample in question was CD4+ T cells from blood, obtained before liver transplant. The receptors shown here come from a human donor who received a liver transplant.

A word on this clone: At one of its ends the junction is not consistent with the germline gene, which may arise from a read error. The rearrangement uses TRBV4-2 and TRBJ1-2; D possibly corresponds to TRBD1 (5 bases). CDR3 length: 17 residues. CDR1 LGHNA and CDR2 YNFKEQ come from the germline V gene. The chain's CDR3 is CASSKEPPAGRLVGYTF. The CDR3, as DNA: TGTGCCAGCAGCAAAGAACCCCCTGCAGGGCGGTTGGTTGGCTACACCTTC.

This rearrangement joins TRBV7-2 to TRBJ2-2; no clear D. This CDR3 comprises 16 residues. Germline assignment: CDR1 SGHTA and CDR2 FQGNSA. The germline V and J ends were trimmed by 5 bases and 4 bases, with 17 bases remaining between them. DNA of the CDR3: TGTGCCAGCAGCCAAGCCCTCCCCGGCAGCACCGGGGAGCTGTTTTTT. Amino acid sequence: CASSQALPGSTGELFF. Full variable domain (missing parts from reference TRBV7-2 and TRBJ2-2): GAGVSQSPSNKVTEKGKDVELRCDPISGHTALYWYRQSLGQGLEFLIYFQGNSAPDKSGLPSDRFSAERTGGSVSTLTIQRTQQEDSAVYLCASSQALPGSTGELFFGEGSRLTVL.

CDR3: CASSMDRKNQPQHF. The DNA of the CDR3 is TGTGCCAGTAGTATGGACAGAAAGAATCAGCCCCAGCATTTT. The J gene is TRBJ1-5, the V gene TRBV19; a possible D gene is TRBD1 (6 bases). V was clipped by 3 bases and J by 4 bases, with 10 bases between them. Germline CDR1 is LNHDA and CDR2 is SQIVND (reference sequence). The CDR3 sequence is 14 residues long.

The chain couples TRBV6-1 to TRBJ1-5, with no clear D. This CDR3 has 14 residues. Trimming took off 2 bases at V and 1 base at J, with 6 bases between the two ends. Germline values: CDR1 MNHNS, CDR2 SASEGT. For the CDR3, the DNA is TGTGCCAGCAGTGAATGGGAGAGCAATCAGCCCCAGCATTTT. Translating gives CASSEWESNQPQHF.

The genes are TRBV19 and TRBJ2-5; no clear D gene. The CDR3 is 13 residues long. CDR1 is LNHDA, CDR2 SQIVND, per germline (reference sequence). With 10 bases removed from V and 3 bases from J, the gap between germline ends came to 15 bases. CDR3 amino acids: CATAGSGKETQYF. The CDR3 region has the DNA TGTGCCACCGCCGGAAGTGGCAAAGAGACCCAGTACTTC.

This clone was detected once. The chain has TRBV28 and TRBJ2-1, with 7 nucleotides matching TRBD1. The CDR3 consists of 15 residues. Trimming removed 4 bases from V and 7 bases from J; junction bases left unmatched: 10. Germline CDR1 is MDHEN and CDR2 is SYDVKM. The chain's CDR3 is CASSYRVHRGNEQFF. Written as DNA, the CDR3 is TGTGCCAGCAGTTATAGGGTCCACAGGGGAAATGAGCAGTTCTTC.

CDR3 DNA: TGCGCCAGCAGCAGAAGACTAGCGGGAGACACAGATACGCAGTATTTT. The encoded protein is CASSRRLAGDTDTQYF. This chain joins TRBV4-3 and TRBJ2-3, with TRBD2 matching 12 bases. The CDR3 is 16 amino acids. CDR1 and CDR2 from the germline V gene are LGHNA and YSLEER. Trimming cost V 5 bases and J 2 bases; bases outside gene matches: 5.

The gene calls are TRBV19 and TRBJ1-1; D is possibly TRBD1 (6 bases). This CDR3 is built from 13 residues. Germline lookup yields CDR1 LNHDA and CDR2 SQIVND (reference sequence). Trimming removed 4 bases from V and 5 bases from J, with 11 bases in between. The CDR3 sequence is CASSTDRSTEAFF. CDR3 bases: TGTGCCAGTAGTACTGACAGGAGTACTGAAGCTTTCTTT.

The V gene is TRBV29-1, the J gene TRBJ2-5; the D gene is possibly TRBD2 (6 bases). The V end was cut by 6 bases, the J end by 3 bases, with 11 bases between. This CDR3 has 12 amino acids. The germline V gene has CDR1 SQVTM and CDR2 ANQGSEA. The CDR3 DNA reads TGCAGCGTGCGGGGAACTAAAGAGACCCAGTACTTC. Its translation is CSVRGTKETQYF.

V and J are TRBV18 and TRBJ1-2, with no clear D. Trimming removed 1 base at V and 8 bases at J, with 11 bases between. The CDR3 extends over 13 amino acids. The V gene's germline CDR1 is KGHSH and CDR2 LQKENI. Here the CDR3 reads CASSPRGREGYTF. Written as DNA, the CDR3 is TGTGCCAGCTCACCACGAGGCCGCGAAGGCTACACCTTC.